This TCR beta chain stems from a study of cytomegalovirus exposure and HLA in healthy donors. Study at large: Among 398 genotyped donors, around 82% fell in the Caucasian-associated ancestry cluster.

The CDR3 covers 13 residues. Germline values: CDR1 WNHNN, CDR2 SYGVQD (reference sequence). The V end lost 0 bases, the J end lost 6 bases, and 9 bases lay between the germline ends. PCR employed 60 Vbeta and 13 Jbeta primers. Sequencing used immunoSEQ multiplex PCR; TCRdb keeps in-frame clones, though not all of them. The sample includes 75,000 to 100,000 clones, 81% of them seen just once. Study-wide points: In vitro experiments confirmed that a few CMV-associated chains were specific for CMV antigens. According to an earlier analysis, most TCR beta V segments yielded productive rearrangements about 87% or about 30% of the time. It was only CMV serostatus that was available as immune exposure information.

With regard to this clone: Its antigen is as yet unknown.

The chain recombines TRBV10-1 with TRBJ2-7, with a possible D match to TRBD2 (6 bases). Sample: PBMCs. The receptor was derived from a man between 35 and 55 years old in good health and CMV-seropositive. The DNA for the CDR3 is TGCGCCAGCAGTGAGTCATGGGGAGGCGAGCAGTACTTC. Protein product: CASSESWGGEQYF.